Each of the 9 T cell receptor beta chains below was sequenced from the same sample in a study of T cell responses to AZD1222 COVID-19 vaccine. TCRdb keeps only in-frame clones here, not all; method: immunoSEQ multiplex PCR. The data hold approximately 90,000 clones, with 80% to 90% observed a single time. The starting material was peripheral blood, obtained on day 0 of AZD1222 vaccination. These receptors all come from an adult in good health.

The rearrangement links TRBV5-5 to TRBJ2-3, with 7 bases identical to TRBD2. Unmatched junction bases numbered 3, after V lost 3 bases and J lost 2 bases. Germline V gene data show CDR1 as SGHKS and CDR2 as YYEKEE (reference sequence). The CDR3 is 14 residues long. The CDR3 coding sequence is TGTGCCAGCAGCTACAGCGGGATCACAGATACGCAGTATTTT. The encoded protein is CASSYSGITDTQYF.

The chain has TRBV11-1 and TRBJ2-2; no reliable D call. V lost 0 bases and J lost 5, with 10 bases in between. CDR1 and CDR2 (germline): SGHAT, FQDESV (reference sequence). The CDR3 is made up of 15 amino acids. CDR3 nucleotides: TGTGCCAGCAGCTTAGCGGCCACCCATACCGGGGAGCTGTTTTTT. Residues: CASSLAATHTGELFF.

The chain has TRBV15 and TRBJ2-7, with D uncertain. Trimming shortened V by 0 bases and J by 0 bases, and 18 bases separated the two germline ends. Germline CDR1 and CDR2: LNHNV and YYDKDF (reference sequence). This CDR3 is 18 amino acids long. The chain's CDR3 is CATSREASGIPSSYEQYF. CDR3 DNA sequence: TGTGCCACCAGCAGAGAGGCCTCCGGTATCCCCAGCTCCTACGAGCAGTACTTC.

The V and J genes are TRBV27 and TRBJ1-6; 7 nucleotides align to TRBD1. CDR1 and CDR2 (germline): MNHEY, SMNVEV (reference sequence). V lost 5 bases and J lost 7; bases outside the gene matches: 5. The CDR3 covers 14 residues. Here the CDR3 reads CASSPGTANSPLHF. The CDR3 nucleotides read TGTGCCAGCAGTCCTGGGACAGCGAATTCACCCCTCCACTTT.

The chain is built from TRBV12-3 or TRBV12-4 and TRBJ1-1; D call uncertain. Deletions cut 7 bases from V and 4 bases from J, with 13 bases between. This CDR3 contains 13 residues. CDR3 in DNA: TGTGCCAGCACCCCCCAAGCGGTCACTGAAGCTTTCTTT. It encodes CASTPQAVTEAFF.

In nucleotides, the CDR3 is TGTGCCATCAGAGGCGCAGAAACTGAAGCTTTCTTT. Translated, it gives CAIRGAETEAFF. The J gene is TRBJ1-1, the V gene TRBV10-3; no clear D. CDR1 ENHRY and CDR2 SYGVKD come from the germline V gene. V lost 6 bases and J 5 bases, leaving 10 bases between the germline ends. The CDR3 runs to 12 residues.

The rearrangement joins TRBV20-1 to TRBJ1-1; 9 positions match TRBD1. The CDR3 has 11 amino acids. Germline-derived CDR1 and CDR2 are DFQATT and SNEGSKA (reference sequence). The trim removed 3 bases at V and 8 bases at J, leaving 1 base unmatched. Here the CDR3 DNA reads TGCAGTGCTAGTGGGACAGGGGAAGCTTTCTTT. It codes for CSASGTGEAFF.

The chain uses TRBV6-1 and TRBJ2-3, with D unresolved. Trimming pared 3 bases from V and 2 bases from J, leaving 18 bases between. The CDR3 length is 17 residues. The germline V gene has CDR1 MNHNS and CDR2 SASEGT. The CDR3 loop is CASSDYRYRIDTDTQYF. The CDR3 DNA reads as TGTGCCAGCAGTGATTACCGATACCGGATAGACACAGATACGCAGTATTTT.

The chain recombines TRBV14 with TRBJ2-7; D uncertain. Germline V CDR1 and CDR2: SGHDN, FVKESK. This CDR3 region has 11 residues. V was shortened by 2 bases and J by 8 bases, with 7 bases between the two germline ends. Here the CDR3 DNA reads TGTGCCAGCAGCCAACAGCAGAAGCAGTACTTC. Translated, it gives CASSQQQKQYF.